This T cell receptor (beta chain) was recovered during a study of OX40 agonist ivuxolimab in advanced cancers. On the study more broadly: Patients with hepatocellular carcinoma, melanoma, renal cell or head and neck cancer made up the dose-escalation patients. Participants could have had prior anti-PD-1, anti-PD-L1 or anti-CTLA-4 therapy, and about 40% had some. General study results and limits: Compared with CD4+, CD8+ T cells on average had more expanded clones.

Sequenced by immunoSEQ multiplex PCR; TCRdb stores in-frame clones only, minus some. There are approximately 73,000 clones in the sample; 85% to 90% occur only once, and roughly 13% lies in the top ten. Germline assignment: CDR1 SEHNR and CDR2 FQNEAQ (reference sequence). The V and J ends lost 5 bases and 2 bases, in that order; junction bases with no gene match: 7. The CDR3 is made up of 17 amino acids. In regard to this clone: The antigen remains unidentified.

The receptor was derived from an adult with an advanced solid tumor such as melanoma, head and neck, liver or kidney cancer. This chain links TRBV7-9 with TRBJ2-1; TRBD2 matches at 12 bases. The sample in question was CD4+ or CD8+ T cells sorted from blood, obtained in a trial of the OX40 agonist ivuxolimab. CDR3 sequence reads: CASSHGLAGSTYNEQFF. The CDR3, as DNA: TGTGCCAGCAGCCACGGACTAGCGGGGTCTACCTACAATGAGCAGTTCTTC. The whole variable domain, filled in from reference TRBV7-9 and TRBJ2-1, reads DTGVSQNPRHKITKRGQNVTFRCDPISEHNRLYWYRQTLGQGPEFLTYFQNEAQLEKSRLLSDRFSAERPKGSFSTLEIQRTEQGDSAMYLCASSHGLAGSTYNEQFFGPGTRLTVL.